A single sample is the source of the 19 T cell receptor beta chains below, sequenced in a study of T cells in women clearing cervical HPV infection. Sequenced by immunoSEQ multiplex PCR; TCRdb stores in-frame clones only, minus some. The sample holds under 45,000 clones. Sequencing was carried out using blood buffy coat. The receptors were sampled from a woman aged 18-70 years with a cervical HPV16 infection that either progressed to CIN3+ or cleared (not recorded which).

A remark on this clone: The read ends 3 residues shy of where the CDR3 ends; the end is completed using the germline J gene. V gene TRBV2 combines with J gene TRBJ1-1; D remains unclear. There are 13 residues in the CDR3. Looked up from germline, CDR1 is SNHLY and CDR2 is FYNNEI. This chain's CDR3 is CASSEAYQKEAFF. The CDR3 DNA, read in part, is TGTGCCAGCAGTGAAGCATATCAGAAAGAA.

Notes on this clone: Read sequence stops 3 residues before the CDR3 end, and the germline J gene provides the missing end. V and J are TRBV5-1 and TRBJ2-3, with 7 positions matching TRBD2. Germline V gene sequence: CDR1 SGHRS, CDR2 YFSETQ. After removal of 0 bases from V and 2 bases from J, the junction contained 3 bases not matched to a gene. The CDR3 contains 15 residues. The sequenced part of the CDR3 DNA is TGCGCCAGCAGCTTGGTGGGAGGGGACACAGATACG. Protein sequence: CASSLVGGDTDT. The entire CDR3 sequence reads CASSLVGGDTDTQYF.

Comments on this clone: The DNA ends 3 residues before the CDR3 does, and the rest of the CDR3 is filled in from the germline J gene. The chain combines TRBV19 with TRBJ1-2; tentatively, D is TRBD1 (6 bases). This CDR3 has 16 amino acids. Germline CDR1 and CDR2: LNHDA and SQIVND (reference sequence). The chain's CDR3 is CASSIGAGQGIHDYTF. The sequenced part of the CDR3 DNA is TGTGCCAGTAGTATAGGTGCCGGTCAGGGGATACACGAC.

On this clone itself: The read terminates 3 residues before the CDR3 end, so the remaining end is supplied by the germline J gene. The chain uses TRBV28 and TRBJ1-1; D ambiguous. Per germline, CDR1 MDHEN and CDR2 SYDVKM. V lost 2 bases to trimming and J lost 4 bases, with 8 bases between them. The CDR3 runs 13 residues. The CDR3 reads CASSLPGFTEAFF. The CDR3 bases that were read are TGTGCCAGCAGTTTACCGGGTTTCACTGAA.

Comments on this clone: The sequenced fragment ends 3 residues before the CDR3 boundary, so the rest is inferred from the germline J gene. The rearrangement joins TRBV11-2 to TRBJ1-4; D remains unclear. Germline V gene data show CDR1 as SGHAT and CDR2 as FQNNGV. The CDR3 length is 13 residues. The ends were cut back, 10 bases at V and 0 bases at J, with 9 bases in the middle. CDR3 DNA (partial): TGTGCCACCGCTAGGACAACTAATGAAAAA. Translating gives CATARTTNEK. The full CDR3 sequence reads CATARTTNEKLFF.

As concerns this clone: The CDR3 end lies 3 residues beyond the end of the read and is filled in from the germline J gene. The V call is TRBV2, the J call TRBJ2-3, with 7 nucleotides matching TRBD1. The junction had 6 bases not matched to a gene; V was cut back by 7 bases and J by 5 bases. The CDR3 is 13 amino acids. Germline-derived CDR1 and CDR2 are SNHLY and FYNNEI. The CDR3 sequence: CASIGQAIDTQYF. Partial CDR3 DNA: TGTGCCAGCATTGGACAGGCTATAGATACG.

About this clone itself: The same CDR3 is also encoded by other DNA sequences in this sample. CDR3 DNA, as far as it was read: TGTGCCAGCAGCTTATTCCGGGGCGAG. As protein: CASSLFRGE. The entire CDR3 protein is CASSLFRGEQYF. The genes are TRBV7-2 and TRBJ2-7, with D perhaps TRBD2 (5 bases). Coverage ceases 3 residues before the CDR3 finishes, and the germline J gene fills in the end. CDR1 and CDR2 (germline): SGHTA, FQGNSA. There are 12 residues in the CDR3. V was shortened by 2 bases and J by 6 bases, with 8 bases between the two germline ends.

Comment on this clone: The CDR3 end lies 3 residues beyond the end of the read and is filled in from the germline J gene. The chain uses TRBV2 and TRBJ1-2, with D unresolved. The length of the CDR3 is 13 residues. Germline loops: CDR1 SNHLY, CDR2 FYNNEI. The part of the CDR3 DNA that was read is TGTGCCAGCAAGGTTGCCCTTTACAATGAC. This sequence encodes CASKVALYND. Given in full, the CDR3 is CASKVALYNDYTF.

Regarding this clone: Read sequence stops 3 residues before the CDR3 end, and the germline J gene provides the missing end. This chain links TRBV5-6 with TRBJ2-7; maybe TRBD2 (7 bases). Trimming left V 3 bases short and J 6 bases short, with 16 bases between. The CDR3 consists of 14 residues. The germline V gene encodes CDR1 SGHDT and CDR2 YYEEEE. This chain's CDR3 is CASSYDAGAVEQYF. The CDR3 DNA, read in part, is TGTGCCAGCAGCTACGACGCGGGGGCAGTCGAG. Together with reference TRBV5-6 and TRBJ2-7, the CDR3 gives the full variable domain: DAGVTQSPTHLIKTRGQQVTLRCSPKSGHDTVSWYQQALGQGPQFIFQYYEEEERQRGNFPDRFSGHQFPNYSSELNVNALLLGDSALYLCASSYDAGAVEQYFGPGTRLTVT.

With respect to this clone: Read coverage stops 3 residues before the CDR3 terminus; the germline J gene supplies the remainder. The gene calls are TRBV20-1 and TRBJ1-5; D not certain. Trimming pared 3 bases from V and 4 bases from J, leaving 7 bases between. This CDR3 contains 12 residues. The germline CDR1 and CDR2 sequences are DFQATT and SNEGSKA (reference sequence). CDR3 bases read: TGCAGTGCTAGTGTGACAAATCAGCCC. Its translation is CSASVTNQP. The whole CDR3 protein is CSASVTNQPQHF.

Worth noting for this clone: From the germline J gene comes the end of the CDR3, since the read stops 3 residues before it. The V and J genes are TRBV7-2 and TRBJ1-1; maybe TRBD1 (5 bases). V dropped 3 bases and J dropped 4 bases, with 12 bases sitting between them. The CDR3 loop spans 14 amino acids. The germline gives CDR1 SGHTA, CDR2 FQGNSA. CDR3 amino acids: CASSFDSGGTEAFF. The DNA read from the CDR3 is TGTGCCAGCAGCTTCGACAGTGGTGGCACTGAA.

Concerning this clone: The read ends 3 residues shy of where the CDR3 ends; the end is completed using the germline J gene. The chain is built from TRBV7-3 and TRBJ1-2, with a weak D call TRBD1 (6 bases). The CDR3 consists of 14 residues. Germline CDR1 and CDR2: SGHTA and FQGTGA. V gave up 4 bases and J gave up 4 bases, with 13 bases separating them. The CDR3 here is CASSSNPDSYGYTF. The covered CDR3 bases are TGTGCCAGCAGCTCGAACCCGGACAGCTATGGC.

As concerns this clone: The read gets to within 3 residues of the CDR3 end, and the germline J gene fills in the rest. The J gene is TRBJ2-7, the V gene TRBV7-9; possible D gene TRBD2, 7 bases. CDR3 length equals 15 residues. The V end was cut by 5 bases, the J end by 5 bases, with 19 bases between. Looked up from germline, CDR1 is SEHNR and CDR2 is FQNEAQ (reference sequence). The sequenced CDR3 bases are TGTGCCAGCAGCCCCATGGGGGGGCCCGAAGACGAG. This encodes CASSPMGGPEDE. The entire CDR3 protein reads CASSPMGGPEDEQYF.

To note about this clone: The CDR3 goes on 3 residues after the read ends, and that part is filled in from the germline J gene. This chain joins TRBV5-1 and TRBJ2-3; D call uncertain. V dropped 0 bases and J dropped 1 base, with 9 bases sitting between them. The CDR3 extends over 15 amino acids. Germline CDR1 SGHRS, CDR2 YFSETQ. The chain's CDR3 is CASSLEVVGTDTQYF. CDR3 bases read: TGCGCCAGCAGCTTGGAGGTGGTCGGCACAGATACG.

Remarks on this clone: The sequenced fragment ends 3 residues before the CDR3 boundary, so the rest is inferred from the germline J gene. The J gene is TRBJ2-1, the V gene TRBV5-6, with TRBD2 matching 8 bases. The length of the CDR3 is 14 residues. Germline V lookup: CDR1 SGHDT, CDR2 YYEEEE. The V and J ends lost 1 base and 3 bases, in that order; junction bases with no gene match: 0. The covered CDR3 bases are TGTGCCAGCAGCTTGACTAGCGGCTACAATGAG. As protein: CASSLTSGYNE. The entire CDR3 sequence reads CASSLTSGYNEQFF.

In regard to this clone: The read is 3 residues too short to cover the CDR3 end, so that end is filled in from the germline J gene. The gene calls are TRBV7-9 and TRBJ2-4, with 7 nucleotides matching TRBD1. The CDR3 contains 13 residues. Looked up from germline, CDR1 is SEHNR and CDR2 is FQNEAQ (reference sequence). CDR3 sequence: CASSRGQNYGQYF. The CDR3 DNA, read in part, is TGTGCCAGCAGCCGGGGACAGAACTATGGT. Together with reference TRBV7-9 and TRBJ2-4, the CDR3 gives the full variable domain: DTGVSQNPRHKITKRGQNVTFRCDPISEHNRLYWYRQTLGQGPEFLTYFQNEAQLEKSRLLSDRFSAERPKGSFSTLEIQRTEQGDSAMYLCASSRGQNYGQYFGAGTRLSVL.

As to this clone: The sequenced fragment ends 3 residues before the CDR3 boundary, so the rest is inferred from the germline J gene. The chain combines TRBV5-6 with TRBJ1-2, with D maybe TRBD1 (5 bases). The CDR3 sequence is 12 residues long. The germline V gene encodes CDR1 SGHDT and CDR2 YYEEEE. V shed 3 bases and J shed 7 bases, with 10 bases lying between them. The covered CDR3 bases are TGTGCCAGCAGCTCCCAGGGTACTGGC. Residues: CASSSQGTG. Given in full, the CDR3 is CASSSQGTGYTF.

The sequenced part of the CDR3 DNA is TGTGCCAGCAGTGCGGACAGGATGAGCACAGATACG. This codes for CASSADRMSTDT. The full CDR3 sequence reads CASSADRMSTDTQYF. The chain employs TRBV2 and TRBJ2-3; 7 bases align to TRBD1. The read is 3 residues too short to cover the CDR3 end, so that end is filled in from the germline J gene. CDR3 length: 15 amino acids. Germline V gives CDR1 SNHLY, CDR2 FYNNEI. Losses at the gene ends were 4 bases for V and 0 bases for J; bases not matched to a gene: 4.

A word on this clone: The CDR3 is cut off 3 residues early in the read; its end comes from the germline J gene. This chain links TRBV11-2 with TRBJ2-2; possibly TRBD1 for D (5 bases). Germline V CDR1 and CDR2: SGHAT, FQNNGV. The CDR3 is made up of 14 amino acids. The DNA read from the CDR3 is TGTGCCAGCAGCTTGAAAGGGGATAATTCACCG. It yields the protein CASSLKGDNSP. The whole CDR3 reads CASSLKGDNSPLFF. Based on the CDR3 plus reference TRBV11-2 and TRBJ2-2, the full variable domain is EAGVAQSPRYKIIEKRQSVAFWCNPISGHATLYWYQQILGQGPKLLIQFQNNGVVDDSQLPKDRFSAERLKGVDSTLKIQPAKLEDSAVYLCASSLKGDNSPLFFGEGSRLTVL.